These 26 T cell receptor beta chains were all obtained from the same sample, sequenced in a study of blood T cell repertoires in COVID-19. Some clones are missing from TCRdb's copy, which holds only in-frame ones; the method was immunoSEQ multiplex PCR. The repertoire holds around 250,000 clones, about 88% seen once, with roughly 1.7% in the top ten. Source material: PBMCs or T cells enriched from blood (not recorded which). The receptors shown here come from a woman aged 45-65 years who had recovered from COVID-19.

This clone was recorded only once. The gene calls are TRBV4-1 and TRBJ2-4; no reliable D call. V was cut by 2 bases and J by 0 bases, with 14 bases left in between. The length of the CDR3 is 17 residues. The germline V gene has CDR1 MGHRA and CDR2 YSYEKL. The CDR3 nucleotides are TGCGCCAGCAGCCAACCCTTAGCTAAGATAGCCAAAAACATTCAGTACTTC. Its translation: CASSQPLAKIAKNIQYF.

The V gene is TRBV25-1, the J gene TRBJ2-3; D might be TRBD1 (6 bases). Trimming removed 1 base at V and 4 bases at J, with 15 bases between. Germline V gives CDR1 MGHDK, CDR2 SYGVNS. This CDR3 is 16 amino acids long. In DNA, the CDR3 is TGTGCCAGCAGTGAATCAGGCACAGGGAGCCCAGATACGCAGTATTTT. The encoded protein is CASSESGTGSPDTQYF.

The V call is TRBV20-1, the J call TRBJ1-1, with D unresolved. This CDR3 region has 15 residues. Per germline, CDR1 DFQATT and CDR2 SNEGSKA (reference sequence). V was shortened by 3 bases and J by 7 bases, with 21 bases between the two germline ends. The CDR3 sequence: CSASMPSTTQLEAFF. The CDR3 coding sequence is TGCAGTGCTAGTATGCCAAGTACCACCCAACTTGAAGCTTTCTTT.

Written as DNA, the CDR3 is TGTGCCAGCAGCGTTTTCCCGGGTATCGGCACTGAAGCTTTCTTT. Amino acid sequence: CASSVFPGIGTEAFF. V is TRBV9 and J is TRBJ1-1; no clear D gene. The germline V and J ends were trimmed by 2 bases and 4 bases, with 15 bases remaining between them. From germline, CDR1 is SGDLS and CDR2 YYNGEE. This CDR3 has 15 residues.

The rearrangement uses TRBV21-1 and TRBJ1-2. TRBV21-1 is noted as a pseudogene. This CDR3 contains 15 residues. The CDR3 sequence is CASRGREGMDDGYTF. For the CDR3, the DNA is TGTGCCAGCAGAGGCAGGGAGGGGATGGACGATGGCTACACCTTC.

This rearrangement joins TRBV28 to TRBJ1-6, with D possibly matching TRBD1 (5 bases). Trimming pared 7 bases from V and 7 bases from J, leaving 11 bases between. The CDR3 sequence is 13 residues long. Germline CDR1 MDHEN, CDR2 SYDVKM. The CDR3 nucleotides read TGTGCCAGCATTCGACAGCTCAATTCACCCCTCCACTTT. This sequence encodes CASIRQLNSPLHF.

This rearrangement joins TRBV5-4 to TRBJ2-5, with a tentative D call TRBD2 (7 bases). The V end was cut by 5 bases, the J end by 2 bases, with 19 bases between. Germline CDR1 SGHNT, CDR2 YYREEE (reference sequence). The CDR3 runs to 16 residues. The CDR3 DNA follows: TGTGCCAGCAGGGTTACCGGCAGGGGAGGGCAAGAGACCCAGTACTTC. Protein product: CASRVTGRGGQETQYF.

The rearrangement links TRBV12-3 or TRBV12-4 to TRBJ2-1, with a tentative D call TRBD2 (6 bases). This CDR3 comprises 13 residues. CDR3 nucleotide sequence: TGTGCTTCGGGGAGGACCGGGGTGGATGAGCAGTTCTTC. It yields the protein CASGRTGVDEQFF.

This chain connects TRBV3-1 (or the pseudogene TRBV3-2) to TRBJ2-5, with D possibly matching TRBD2 (5 bases). Trimming shortened V by 2 bases and J by 14 bases, and 12 bases separated the two germline ends. Per the germline V gene, CDR1 is LGHDT and CDR2 is YNNKEL (reference sequence). The CDR3 contains 11 residues. The CDR3 spells CASSQTGIAYF. The DNA for the CDR3 is TGTGCCAGCAGCCAAACGGGAATAGCTTACTTC.

This sequence joins TRBV25-1 and TRBJ2-7; D might be TRBD2 (7 bases). The V gene lost 0 bases and the J gene lost 0 bases, with 9 bases spanning the gap. CDR3 size: 15 residues. Germline CDR1 reads MGHDK; CDR2 reads SYGVNS. CDR3 sequence reads: CASSEYGGASYEQYF. The CDR3 DNA reads TGTGCCAGCAGTGAATATGGGGGGGCCTCCTACGAGCAGTACTTC.

This sequence joins TRBV10-3 and TRBJ1-1; possible D gene TRBD1, 6 bases. The CDR3 has 16 residues. V lost 7 bases and J 5 bases, leaving 23 bases between the germline ends. Germline values: CDR1 ENHRY, CDR2 SYGVKD. The CDR3: CAITSGGQGSPTEAFF. The CDR3 coding sequence is TGTGCCATCACTTCCGGGGGGCAGGGGAGTCCTACTGAAGCTTTCTTT.

This clone was counted between two and nine times. The V gene is TRBV4-3, the J gene TRBJ1-4; 8 bases are shared with TRBD1. V was pared by 1 base and J by 7 bases, with 8 bases of the junction left unmatched. Germline CDR1 LGHNA, CDR2 YSLEER. CDR3 size: 16 residues. Here the CDR3 reads CASSQGTGFEGEKLFF. CDR3 in DNA: TGCGCCAGCAGCCAAGGGACAGGGTTTGAGGGTGAAAAACTGTTTTTT.

The DNA for the CDR3 is TGCAGTGCTAGTTTATACGGGAGCGAGCAGTACTTC. Its protein is CSASLYGSEQYF. The chain couples TRBV20-1 to TRBJ2-7; D might be TRBD2 (6 bases). Germline CDR1 is DFQATT and CDR2 is SNEGSKA (reference sequence). The CDR3 spans 12 residues. The V end lost 3 bases, the J end lost 6 bases, and 12 bases lay between the germline ends.

This chain links TRBV7-8 with TRBJ2-7; 7 bases agree with TRBD2. Germline assignment: CDR1 SGHVS and CDR2 FQNEAQ. The CDR3 covers 15 residues. The trim removed 2 bases at V and 9 bases at J, leaving 13 bases unmatched. The CDR3 DNA sequence: TGTGCCAGCAGCTTAAGGGAGGGCGCCGCGGTTTGGCAGTACTTC. Translation gives CASSLREGAAVWQYF.

The V and J genes are TRBV28 and TRBJ2-5; possibly TRBD2 for D (6 bases). V was clipped by 8 bases and J by 4 bases, with 11 bases between them. Per germline, CDR1 MDHEN and CDR2 SYDVKM. This CDR3 has 12 amino acids. The CDR3 sequence is CASQAGPETQYF. The CDR3 DNA is TGTGCCAGCCAGGCGGGGCCAGAGACCCAGTACTTC.

The gene calls are TRBV3-1 (or the pseudogene TRBV3-2) and TRBJ1-4; D perhaps matches TRBD1 (5 bases). CDR1 is LGHDT, CDR2 YNNKEL, per germline (reference sequence). There are 14 residues in the CDR3. V lost 2 bases and J 2 bases, leaving 6 bases between the germline ends. The DNA of the CDR3 is TGTGCCAGCAGCCAACCAGGGACTAATGAAAAACTGTTTTTT. This encodes CASSQPGTNEKLFF.

The chain combines TRBV11-2 with TRBJ2-2; 8 bases agree with TRBD2. Germline CDR1 is SGHAT and CDR2 is FQNNGV. V dropped 5 bases and J dropped 5; count of bases not matched to a gene: 4. This CDR3 is 14 amino acids long. CDR3 protein: CASSTRGGTGELFF. The DNA for the CDR3 is TGTGCCAGCAGCACGCGCGGGGGGACCGGGGAGCTGTTTTTT.

The chain carries TRBV29-1 and TRBJ2-1; TRBD1 aligns across 7 bases. Trimming took 8 bases from V and 6 from J; bases not matched to a gene: 13. CDR1 SQVTM and CDR2 ANQGSEA come from the germline V gene. There are 14 residues in the CDR3. The CDR3: CSTRWTGFVNEQFF. CDR3 DNA: TGCAGCACCCGTTGGACAGGCTTTGTCAATGAGCAGTTCTTC.

The chain uses TRBV9 and TRBJ1-3, with D tentatively TRBD1 (5 bases). Germline values: CDR1 SGDLS, CDR2 YYNGEE. The CDR3 is made up of 17 amino acids. V gave up 4 bases and J gave up 2 bases, with 19 bases separating them. The CDR3 DNA follows: TGTGCCAGCAGCCAAAGAGCTGGTACGGGGGCTGGAAACACCATATATTTT. It encodes CASSQRAGTGAGNTIYF. Full variable domain (missing parts from reference TRBV9 and TRBJ1-3): DSGVTQTPKHLITATGQRVTLRCSPRSGDLSVYWYQQSLDQGLQFLIQYYNGEERAKGNILERFSAQQFPDLHSELNLSSLELGDSALYFCASSQRAGTGAGNTIYFGEGSWLTVV.

The V and J genes are TRBV5-1 and TRBJ2-5, with 13 nucleotides matching TRBD2. The CDR3 runs to 20 residues. With V trimmed by 3 bases and J by 5 bases, 19 bases remained unmatched. CDR1 SGHRS and CDR2 YFSETQ come from the germline V gene. The CDR3 spells CASSSWPGLAGPNPRETQYF. The DNA for the CDR3 is TGCGCCAGCAGCTCCTGGCCGGGACTAGCGGGACCCAACCCCAGGGAGACCCAGTACTTC. Based on the CDR3 plus reference TRBV5-1 and TRBJ2-5, the full variable domain is KAGVTQTPRYLIKTRGQQVTLSCSPISGHRSVSWYQQTPGQGLQFLFEYFSETQRNKGNFPGRFSGRQFSNSRSEMNVSTLELGDSALYLCASSSWPGLAGPNPRETQYFGPGTRLLVL.

The chain recombines TRBV4-2 with TRBJ1-6, with D possibly being TRBD1 (6 bases). The CDR3 runs to 18 residues. CDR1 is LGHNA, CDR2 YNFKEQ, per germline. Trimming took 0 bases from V and 7 from J, leaving 19 bases between them. CDR3 nucleotide sequence: TGTGCCAGCAGCCAAGAGTGGTTGGGGGCGGACGGCAATTCACCCCTCCACTTT. Amino acids: CASSQEWLGADGNSPLHF.

A single count supports this clone. The rearrangement links TRBV20-1 to TRBJ2-5; no clear D gene. Trimming shortened V by 6 bases and J by 2 bases, and 7 bases separated the two germline ends. The CDR3 consists of 11 residues. The germline CDR1 and CDR2 sequences are DFQATT and SNEGSKA (reference sequence). The CDR3 loop reads CSATGQETQYF. The CDR3 coding sequence is TGCAGTGCCACGGGTCAAGAGACCCAGTACTTC.

The genes are TRBV15 and TRBJ2-7; TRBD2 matches 10 bases. J lost 6 bases, V lost 3 bases, and 5 bases had no gene match. Germline V gene lookup returns CDR1 LNHNV and CDR2 YYDKDF (reference sequence). There are 14 residues in the CDR3. The CDR3 sequence: CATSSRLAGGEQYF. As DNA, the CDR3 is TGTGCCACCAGCAGCCGACTAGCGGGTGGCGAGCAGTACTTC. Based on the CDR3 plus reference TRBV15 and TRBJ2-7, the full variable domain is DAMVIQNPRYQVTQFGKPVTLSCSQTLNHNVMYWYQQKSSQAPKLLFHYYDKDFNNEADTPDNFQSRRPNTSFCFLDIRSPGLGDTAMYLCATSSRLAGGEQYFGPGTRLTVT.

The genes are TRBV4-3 and TRBJ1-2; D is unresolved. Germline assignment: CDR1 LGHNA and CDR2 YSLEER. This CDR3 comprises 14 residues. Between the trimmed V and J ends, which lost 0 bases and 6 bases, there was a span of 11 bases. CDR3 nucleotide sequence: TGCGCCAGCAGCCAAGATTGCGGGGATGATGGCTACACCTTC. It is translated as CASSQDCGDDGYTF.

Of note for this clone: Other DNA variants within this sample encode the same CDR3. The gene calls are TRBV3-1 (or the pseudogene TRBV3-2) and TRBJ2-2, with TRBD1 matching over 7 bases. The CDR3 runs to 15 residues. V was clipped by 8 bases and J by 0 bases; unmatched bases: 6. Germline lookup yields CDR1 LGHDT and CDR2 YNNKEL (reference sequence). In nucleotides, the CDR3 is TGTGCCAGCGGAACGGACAGGACGAACACCGGGGAGCTGTTTTTT. Its protein product is CASGTDRTNTGELFF.

This chain links TRBV7-3 with TRBJ2-1; TRBD2 aligns across 10 bases. Germline V lookup: CDR1 SGHTA, CDR2 FQGTGA. CDR3 length: 15 amino acids. Trimming removed 5 bases from V and 8 bases from J; junction bases left unmatched: 9. The CDR3 nucleotides read TGTGCCAGCAGCCGACAACTAGCGGGAAGGGATGAGCAGTTCTTC. Translating it yields CASSRQLAGRDEQFF. Filled out from reference TRBV7-3 and TRBJ2-1, the complete variable domain reads GAGVSQTPSNKVTEKGKYVELRCDPISGHTALYWYRQSLGQGPEFLIYFQGTGAADDSGLPNDRFFAVRPEGSVSTLKIQRTERGDSAVYLCASSRQLAGRDEQFFGPGTRLTVL.